This TCR beta chain is drawn from a study of blood T cell repertoires in COVID-19. Study in general: Material from acute and convalescent COVID-19 was sourced from the United States, Italy and Spain. T cells, B-cell-depleted T cells, or PBMCs supplied cDNA or gDNA.

In the source study's methods: The authors estimated nucleated cell counts from reference gene primer amplification. Repertoires were generated with immunoSEQ multiplex PCR, while TCRdb's copy carries only in-frame clones and drops some. That table is the source of V, J and clone size, and D and trimming were worked out from the DNA. In the table there are 50,000 to 80,000 clones, around 90% of which are singletons. Per germline, CDR1 LNHDA and CDR2 SQIVND (reference sequence). CDR3 length: 14 amino acids. The V end was cut by 3 bases, the J end by 3 bases, with 9 bases between. This chain uses TRBV19 with TRBJ2-1; no clear D gene. The sample comprised peripheral blood. This TCR derives from an elderly woman with active COVID-19. The CDR3 is CASSILENYNEQFF. As DNA, the CDR3 is TGTGCCAGTAGTATCCTCGAGAACTACAATGAGCAGTTCTTC.